This paragraph reports one TCR beta chain. Trimming shortened V by 6 bases and J by 4 bases, and 17 bases separated the two germline ends. CDR1 is SGHDT and CDR2 is YYEEEE in the germline V gene. This CDR3 has 15 amino acids. Sequencing was performed with immunoSEQ multiplex PCR; in TCRdb, only in-frame clones are kept and a portion is missing. The table includes roughly 560,000 clones, approximately 80% detected once. These data are taken from a study of shared T cell receptors in the human thymus. These data also featured in a second study, about human thymus T cells. That source adds: Corrective heart surgery yielded resections, and these provided the thymus tissue. Related research has reported that thymic repertoires overlap highly among unrelated individuals.

The clonotype comes from a boy under two years old with a congenital heart defect. Material: thymocytes. The V call is TRBV5-6, the J call TRBJ2-1; the D gene is possibly TRBD2 (5 bases). The CDR3: CASTKLGSKYNEQFF. CDR3 DNA sequence: TGTGCCAGCACCAAACTAGGTTCTAAATACAATGAGCAGTTCTTC.